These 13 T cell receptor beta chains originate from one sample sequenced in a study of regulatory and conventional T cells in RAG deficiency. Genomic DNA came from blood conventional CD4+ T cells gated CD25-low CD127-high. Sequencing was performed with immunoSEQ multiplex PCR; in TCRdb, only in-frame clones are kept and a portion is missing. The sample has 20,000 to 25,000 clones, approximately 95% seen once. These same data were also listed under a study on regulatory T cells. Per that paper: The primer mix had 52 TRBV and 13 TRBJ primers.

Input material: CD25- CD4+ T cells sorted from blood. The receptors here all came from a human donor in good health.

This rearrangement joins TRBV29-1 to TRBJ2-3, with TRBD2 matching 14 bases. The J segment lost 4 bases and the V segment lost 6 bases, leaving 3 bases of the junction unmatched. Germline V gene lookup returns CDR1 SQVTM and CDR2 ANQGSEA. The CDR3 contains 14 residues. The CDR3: CSVSGLAGADTQYF. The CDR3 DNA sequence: TGCAGCGTCTCGGGACTAGCGGGGGCAGATACGCAGTATTTT.

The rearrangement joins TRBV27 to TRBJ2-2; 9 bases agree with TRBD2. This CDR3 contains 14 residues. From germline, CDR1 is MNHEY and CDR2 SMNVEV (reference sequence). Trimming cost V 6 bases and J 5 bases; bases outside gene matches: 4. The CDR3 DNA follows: TGTGCCAGCAGAGGTAGCGGGGGTACCGGGGAGCTGTTTTTT. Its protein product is CASRGSGGTGELFF.

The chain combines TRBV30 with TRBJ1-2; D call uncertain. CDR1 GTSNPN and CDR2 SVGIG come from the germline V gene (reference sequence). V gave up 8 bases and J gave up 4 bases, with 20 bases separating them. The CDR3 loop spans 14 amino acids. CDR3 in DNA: TGTGCCGGACTAAGGCCCGAGCTAGCCTATGGCTACACCTTC. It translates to CAGLRPELAYGYTF.

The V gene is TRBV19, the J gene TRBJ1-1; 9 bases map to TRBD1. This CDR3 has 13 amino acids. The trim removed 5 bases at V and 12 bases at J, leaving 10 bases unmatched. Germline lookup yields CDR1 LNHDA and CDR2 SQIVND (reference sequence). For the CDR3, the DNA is TGTGCCAGTAGTTCAACCGGGACAGGGACGTCTTTCTTT. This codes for CASSSTGTGTSFF.

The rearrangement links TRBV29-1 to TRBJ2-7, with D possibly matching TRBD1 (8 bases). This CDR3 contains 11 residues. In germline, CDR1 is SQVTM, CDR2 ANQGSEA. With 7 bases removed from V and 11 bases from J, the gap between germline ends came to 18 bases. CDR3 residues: CSAKDRGGEYF. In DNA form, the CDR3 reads TGCAGCGCCAAAGACAGGGGAGGGGAGTACTTC.

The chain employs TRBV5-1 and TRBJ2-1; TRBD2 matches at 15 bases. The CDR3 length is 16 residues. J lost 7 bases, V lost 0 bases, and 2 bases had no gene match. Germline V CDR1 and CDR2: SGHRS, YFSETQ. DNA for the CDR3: TGCGCCAGCAGCTTGGTCGGGACTAGCGGGGGGAATGAGCAGTTCTTC. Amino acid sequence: CASSLVGTSGGNEQFF.

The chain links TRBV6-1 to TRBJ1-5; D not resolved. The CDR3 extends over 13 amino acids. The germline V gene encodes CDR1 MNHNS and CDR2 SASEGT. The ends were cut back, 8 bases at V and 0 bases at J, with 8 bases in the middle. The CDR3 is CASSEYSNQPQHF. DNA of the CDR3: TGTGCCAGCTCGGAGTATAGCAATCAGCCCCAGCATTTT.

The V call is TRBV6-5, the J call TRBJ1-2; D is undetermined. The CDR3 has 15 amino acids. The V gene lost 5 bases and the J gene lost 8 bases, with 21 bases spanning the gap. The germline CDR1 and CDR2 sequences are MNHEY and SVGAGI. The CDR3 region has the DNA TGTGCCAGCAGTAACAATGAGGGAAGGTTTAGGGGCTACACCTTC. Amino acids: CASSNNEGRFRGYTF.

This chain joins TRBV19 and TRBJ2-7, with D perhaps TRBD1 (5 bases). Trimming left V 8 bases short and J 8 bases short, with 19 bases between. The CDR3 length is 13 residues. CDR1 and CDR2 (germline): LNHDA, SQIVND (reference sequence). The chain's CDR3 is CASGRTISTKQYF. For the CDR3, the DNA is TGTGCCAGTGGACGGACAATATCTACGAAGCAGTACTTC.

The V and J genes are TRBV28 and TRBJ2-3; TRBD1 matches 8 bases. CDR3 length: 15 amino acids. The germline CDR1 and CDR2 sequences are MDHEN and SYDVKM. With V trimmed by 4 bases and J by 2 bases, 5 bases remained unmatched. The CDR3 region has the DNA TGTGCCAGCAGTTCGGGACAGGTGATCACAGATACGCAGTATTTT. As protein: CASSSGQVITDTQYF. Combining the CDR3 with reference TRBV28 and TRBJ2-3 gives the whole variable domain DVKVTQSSRYLVKRTGEKVFLECVQDMDHENMFWYRQDPGLGLRLIYFSYDVKMKEKGDIPEGYSVSREKKERFSLILESASTNQTSMYLCASSSGQVITDTQYFGPGTRLTVL.

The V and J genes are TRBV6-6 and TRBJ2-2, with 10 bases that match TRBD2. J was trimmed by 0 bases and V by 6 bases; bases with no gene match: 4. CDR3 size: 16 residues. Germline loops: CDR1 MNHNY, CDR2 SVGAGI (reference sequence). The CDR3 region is CASSPGLAANTGELFF. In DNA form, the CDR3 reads TGTGCCAGCAGCCCCGGACTAGCGGCGAACACCGGGGAGCTGTTTTTT.

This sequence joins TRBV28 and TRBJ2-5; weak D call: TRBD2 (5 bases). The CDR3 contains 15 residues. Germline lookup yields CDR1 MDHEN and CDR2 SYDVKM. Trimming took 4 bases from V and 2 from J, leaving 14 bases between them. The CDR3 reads CASSSETRFQETQYF. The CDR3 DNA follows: TGTGCCAGCAGTTCCGAAACTAGATTTCAAGAGACCCAGTACTTC.

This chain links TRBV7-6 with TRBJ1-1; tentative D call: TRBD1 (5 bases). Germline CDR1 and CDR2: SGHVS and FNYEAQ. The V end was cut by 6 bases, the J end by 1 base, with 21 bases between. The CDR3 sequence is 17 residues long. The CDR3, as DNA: TGTGCCAGCAGTTTGTCTCCATTGGGGCAGGGGAACACTGAAGCTTTCTTT. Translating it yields CASSLSPLGQGNTEAFF.